The 28 T cell receptor beta chains reported below all come from one sample, sequenced in a study of shared clonotypes between healthy human individuals. Clones were read by immunoSEQ multiplex PCR, and TCRdb kept only the in-frame ones, dropping some. The sample lists more than 2 million clones, approximately 95% occurring once. Sequences were obtained from naive CD4+ T cells sorted from blood. Subset here: CD45RA+ positively selected. Every receptor here comes from a man between 18 and 35 years old in good health.

With respect to this clone: The germline gene is not matched at one end of the junction; a read error may be the cause. The rearrangement uses TRBV5-1 and TRBJ2-7; D is perhaps TRBD1 (5 bases). CDR3 length: 15 amino acids. Germline V lookup: CDR1 SGHRS, CDR2 YFSETQ. Written as DNA, the CDR3 is TGCGCCAGCAGCTTGGAAGGGGCCGAAGGAAGTGGTCGGTCCTTC. It encodes CASSLEGAEGSGRSF.

CDR3 bases: TGTGCCAGCAGATCCGGGAAGGGGGAGACCCAGTACTTC. Amino acids: CASRSGKGETQYF. V gene TRBV7-8 combines with J gene TRBJ2-5; D is possibly TRBD1 or TRBD2 (5 bases each). V lost 6 bases, J lost 5 bases, and 13 bases lay in between. The CDR3 contains 13 residues. Germline-derived CDR1 and CDR2 are SGHVS and FQNEAQ. Drawing the rest from reference TRBV7-8 and TRBJ2-5, the complete variable domain is GAGVSQSPRYKVAKRGQDVALRCDPISGHVSLFWYQQALGQGPEFLTYFQNEAQLDKSGLPSDRFFAERPEGSVSTLKIQRTQQEDSAVYLCASRSGKGETQYFGPGTRLLVL.

This rearrangement joins TRBV7-9 to TRBJ2-3; 8 nucleotides align to TRBD2. Per germline, CDR1 SEHNR and CDR2 FQNEAQ (reference sequence). Germline trimming cut 3 bases from V and 2 bases from J; bases unmatched to any gene: 4. The CDR3 runs to 15 residues. DNA for the CDR3: TGTGCCAGCAGCTTCTCAGCGGGGGACACAGATACGCAGTATTTT. Its protein product is CASSFSAGDTDTQYF.

This clone showed up just once. The rearrangement links TRBV5-1 to TRBJ2-5, with D maybe TRBD1 (6 bases). The CDR3 is 15 residues long. The V end lost 1 base, the J end lost 2 bases, and 12 bases lay between the germline ends. In germline, CDR1 is SGHRS, CDR2 YFSETQ. The CDR3 DNA follows: TGCGCCAGCAGCTTGACCGGACAGCAACAAGAGACCCAGTACTTC. This encodes CASSLTGQQQETQYF.

This chain joins TRBV29-1 and TRBJ1-1; 8 bases map to TRBD1. J gave up 8 bases and V 5 bases, and 10 bases lay outside the gene matches. There are 13 residues in the CDR3. The germline gives CDR1 SQVTM, CDR2 ANQGSEA. This CDR3 reads CSVHQGAGTEAFF. The CDR3 DNA reads TGCAGCGTTCACCAGGGGGCTGGGACAGAAGCTTTCTTT.

V and J are TRBV5-4 and TRBJ1-1; 12 bases align to TRBD1. The CDR3 runs 17 residues. The V segment lost 4 bases and the J segment 6 bases; nucleotides outside the gene matches: 13. Germline CDR1 is SGHNT and CDR2 is YYREEE (reference sequence). This CDR3 is CASSITTGTGGRAEAFF. The DNA for the CDR3 is TGTGCCAGCAGCATAACCACCGGGACAGGGGGCAGGGCTGAAGCTTTCTTT.

Regarding this clone: Other DNA sequences in the same sample also yield this CDR3. For the CDR3, the DNA is TGCGCCAGCAGCTTGGAGGGGGCCACCTACAATGAGCAGTTCTTC. Protein sequence: CASSLEGATYNEQFF. The V gene is TRBV5-1, the J gene TRBJ2-1; 7 positions agree with TRBD1. The CDR3 covers 15 residues. V gave up 0 bases and J gave up 2 bases; unmatched junction bases: 2. Germline V CDR1 and CDR2: SGHRS, YFSETQ.

The V and J genes are TRBV28 and TRBJ1-5; D may be TRBD1 (6 bases). The germline gives CDR1 MDHEN, CDR2 SYDVKM. The CDR3 runs 16 residues. The ends were cut back, 5 bases at V and 0 bases at J, with 14 bases in the middle. Here the CDR3 DNA reads TGTGCCAGCAGTACCGGGACAAGATATAGCAATCAGCCCCAGCATTTT. This codes for CASSTGTRYSNQPQHF.

This rearrangement joins TRBV10-3 to TRBJ2-7; the D call may be TRBD1 or TRBD2 (5 bases each). The CDR3 runs 14 residues. Trimming removed 7 bases from V and 4 bases from J, with 17 bases in between. The germline CDR1 and CDR2 sequences are ENHRY and SYGVKD. The CDR3 nucleotides are TGTGCCATCAAGTCCGGGACGTCTGGGTACGAGCAGTACTTC. It encodes CAIKSGTSGYEQYF.

The chain uses TRBV6-5 and TRBJ1-2; 9 nucleotides align to TRBD1. The junction had 9 bases not matched to a gene; V was cut back by 5 bases and J by 5 bases. Germline V gene data show CDR1 as MNHEY and CDR2 as SVGAGI. The CDR3 is 15 residues long. The CDR3 region is CASSTGQGLGYGYTF. In nucleotides, the CDR3 is TGTGCCAGCAGTACGGGACAGGGATTGGGGTATGGCTACACCTTC.

In its sample, this clone was seen once. The rearrangement joins TRBV6-1 to TRBJ2-7; 7 bases are a match to TRBD1. The CDR3 is made up of 15 amino acids. The trim removed 4 bases at V and 5 bases at J, leaving 11 bases unmatched. Per the germline V gene, CDR1 is MNHNS and CDR2 is SASEGT. As DNA, the CDR3 is TGTGCCAGCAGTGTGTCCGACAGGGACCTCCACGAGCAGTACTTC. Translation gives CASSVSDRDLHEQYF.

Of note for this clone: Other DNA sequences within the sample encode an identical CDR3. The genes are TRBV7-9 and TRBJ2-1; the D is unclear. The CDR3 covers 13 residues. The V end was cut by 1 base, the J end by 7 bases, with 8 bases between. The germline V gene encodes CDR1 SEHNR and CDR2 FQNEAQ (reference sequence). In DNA, the CDR3 is TGTGCCAGCAGCTTAGTGGGTTTGAATGAGCAGTTCTTC. Its protein product is CASSLVGLNEQFF.

The CDR3 spells CAISEPGLAGAQETQYF. For the CDR3, the DNA is TGTGCCATCAGTGAGCCCGGACTAGCGGGGGCCCAAGAGACCCAGTACTTC. The gene calls are TRBV10-3 and TRBJ2-5; TRBD2 matches 13 bases. Losses at the gene ends were 2 bases for V and 1 base for J; bases not matched to a gene: 4. Germline lookup yields CDR1 ENHRY and CDR2 SYGVKD. The CDR3 spans 17 residues.

The chain employs TRBV11-2 and TRBJ1-5; 9 nucleotides align to TRBD1. This CDR3 has 14 residues. Germline V gene lookup returns CDR1 SGHAT and CDR2 FQNNGV. V shed 5 bases, J shed 6 bases, and the junction held 5 bases outside the gene matches. As DNA, the CDR3 is TGTGCCAGCAGCCTAACGGGACAGGGTCAGCCCCAGCATTTT. Residues: CASSLTGQGQPQHF.

This chain's CDR3 is CASTTRPTDTQYF. CDR3 nucleotide sequence: TGTGCCAGCACCACGCGTCCCACAGATACGCAGTATTTT. This chain uses TRBV6-1 with TRBJ2-3, with unresolved D. The CDR3 totals 13 residues. Germline V gene data show CDR1 as MNHNS and CDR2 as SASEGT. Trimming took 7 bases from V and 2 from J, leaving 10 bases between them.

J is TRBJ2-7 and V is TRBV6-5, with 12 bases identical to TRBD1. Germline trimming cut 6 bases from V and 9 bases from J; bases unmatched to any gene: 6. Looked up from germline, CDR1 is MNHEY and CDR2 is SVGAGI. This CDR3 comprises 13 residues. CDR3 in DNA: TGTGCCAGCAGCTCGGGACAGGGGGCGGTGCAGTACTTC. As protein: CASSSGQGAVQYF.

The count of this clone is one. Here the CDR3 DNA reads TGCGCCAGCAGCTTGGAGGTGGAATCCGGGGAGCTGTTTTTT. Encoded protein: CASSLEVESGELFF. This chain joins TRBV5-1 and TRBJ2-2, with D unresolved. Germline CDR1 and CDR2: SGHRS and YFSETQ. This CDR3 is built from 14 residues. V was clipped by 0 bases and J by 6 bases, with 9 bases between them.

The chain has TRBV30 and TRBJ1-1, with D perhaps matching TRBD1 (6 bases). Trimming pared 3 bases from V and 0 bases from J, leaving 17 bases between. The CDR3 has 16 residues. From germline, CDR1 is GTSNPN and CDR2 SVGIG (reference sequence). CDR3 protein: CAWRGQQSTMNTEAFF. CDR3 bases: TGTGCCTGGAGGGGACAACAGTCCACCATGAACACTGAAGCTTTCTTT.

This chain connects TRBV6-1 to TRBJ2-2; 7 bases align to TRBD1. Germline V lookup: CDR1 MNHNS, CDR2 SASEGT. CDR3 length: 15 amino acids. V gave up 4 bases and J gave up 0 bases; unmatched junction bases: 2. Written as DNA, the CDR3 is TGTGCCAGCAGTGGAGGGACAGCGAACACCGGGGAGCTGTTTTTT. Translating it yields CASSGGTANTGELFF.

V usage is TRBV7-6 and J usage is TRBJ2-2, with D hard to call. The CDR3 totals 15 residues. Germline V lookup: CDR1 SGHVS, CDR2 FNYEAQ. The V gene lost 4 bases and the J gene lost 1 base, with 10 bases spanning the gap. CDR3 sequence: CASSSSPLNTGELFF. The DNA of the CDR3 is TGTGCCAGCAGCTCTTCCCCTCTGAACACCGGGGAGCTGTTTTTT.

The chain is built from TRBV5-4 and TRBJ2-2; no definite D call. V was shortened by 0 bases and J by 0 bases, with 6 bases between the two germline ends. The CDR3 consists of 15 residues. The V gene's germline CDR1 is SGHNT and CDR2 YYREEE (reference sequence). DNA of the CDR3: TGTGCCAGCAGCTTGGCATGGGCGAACACCGGGGAGCTGTTTTTT. Translating gives CASSLAWANTGELFF.

V and J are TRBV7-8 and TRBJ2-1, with TRBD2 matching 7 bases. This CDR3 spans 17 amino acids. CDR1 is SGHVS, CDR2 FQNEAQ, per germline. Trimming took 5 bases from V and 0 from J; bases not matched to a gene: 10. The CDR3 nucleotides read TGTGCCAGCAGCCCAAACCAAGTAGCGGGCTCCTACAATGAGCAGTTCTTC. Its translation is CASSPNQVAGSYNEQFF. Drawing the rest from reference TRBV7-8 and TRBJ2-1, the complete variable domain is GAGVSQSPRYKVAKRGQDVALRCDPISGHVSLFWYQQALGQGPEFLTYFQNEAQLDKSGLPSDRFFAERPEGSVSTLKIQRTQQEDSAVYLCASSPNQVAGSYNEQFFGPGTRLTVL.

In this sample, this clone turned up once. The chain is built from TRBV19 and TRBJ1-5; D gene uncertain. Per the germline V gene, CDR1 is LNHDA and CDR2 is SQIVND (reference sequence). V was cut by 3 bases and J by 7 bases, with 13 bases left in between. This CDR3 spans 14 amino acids. The CDR3 sequence: CASSIGPSWQPQHF. Written as DNA, the CDR3 is TGTGCCAGTAGTATCGGCCCAAGTTGGCAGCCCCAGCATTTT. Combining the CDR3 with reference TRBV19 and TRBJ1-5 gives the whole variable domain DGGITQSPKYLFRKEGQNVTLSCEQNLNHDAMYWYRQDPGQGLRLIYYSQIVNDFQKGDIAEGYSVSREKKESFPLTVTSAQKNPTAFYLCASSIGPSWQPQHFGDGTRLSIL.

This clone was counted a single time. The rearrangement uses TRBV5-1 and TRBJ2-5; 8 nucleotides align to TRBD2. Trimming cost V 0 bases and J 4 bases; bases outside gene matches: 8. CDR3 length: 16 residues. CDR1 and CDR2 from the germline V gene are SGHRS and YFSETQ. The CDR3 sequence is CASSLDAGGPGETQYF. Here the CDR3 DNA reads TGCGCCAGCAGCTTGGATGCGGGGGGCCCGGGAGAGACCCAGTACTTC.

The chain has TRBV30 and TRBJ2-3, with D hard to call. Per the germline V gene, CDR1 is GTSNPN and CDR2 is SVGIG (reference sequence). V was pared by 0 bases and J by 5 bases, with 6 bases between. The CDR3 covers 12 residues. CDR3 loop: CAWSVSLDTQYF. The CDR3 DNA reads as TGTGCCTGGAGTGTAAGCTTAGATACGCAGTATTTT. The full variable domain, its missing parts supplied by reference TRBV30 and TRBJ2-3, is SQTIHQWPATLVQPVGSPLSLECTVEGTSNPNLYWYRQAAGRGLQLLFYSVGIGQISSEVPQNLSASRPQDRQFILSSKKLLLSDSGFYLCAWSVSLDTQYFGPGTRLTVL.

The chain joins TRBV10-2 to TRBJ1-1; 7 bases are shared with TRBD1. The CDR3 totals 14 residues. CDR1 and CDR2 (germline): WSHSY, SAAADI. The trim removed 5 bases at V and 1 base at J, leaving 4 bases unmatched. CDR3 region: CASSLAGGNTEAFF. The DNA of the CDR3 is TGCGCCAGCAGTTTGGCAGGGGGGAACACTGAAGCTTTCTTT.

The chain has TRBV10-3 and TRBJ2-7; 7 bases agree with TRBD2. The CDR3 runs 16 residues. Germline CDR1 ENHRY, CDR2 SYGVKD. Trimming took 0 bases from V and 2 from J; bases not matched to a gene: 7. The CDR3 coding sequence is TGTGCCATCAGTGAGTCGAGGTCTAGCGGAACCTACGAGCAGTACTTC. Translation gives CAISESRSSGTYEQYF.

The J gene is TRBJ2-2, the V gene TRBV12-5; D not resolved. This CDR3 spans 17 amino acids. V dropped 0 bases and J dropped 0 bases, with 11 bases sitting between them. The germline gives CDR1 LGHNT, CDR2 FRNRAP. The CDR3: CASGLVTTVPNTGELFF. In DNA form, the CDR3 reads TGTGCTAGTGGTTTGGTAACAACGGTCCCGAACACCGGGGAGCTGTTTTTT.